This TCR beta chain came from a study of graft-versus-host responses after intestinal transplantation. Across the whole study: Each patient got anti-thymocyte globulin induction, then tacrolimus and steroids for around three years.

TCRdb's table, derived via immunoSEQ multiplex PCR, lists solely in-frame clones and lacks some. The sample lists approximately 38,000 clones, roughly four fifths occurring once. As for this clone: Its antigen is not identified. Other DNA sequences in the same sample also yield this CDR3.

Study results and limitations: Marrow from the recipient contained GvH clones, some of which had appeared first in ileum or blood. An association linked early post-transplant HvG declines with peak circulating GvH clone levels.

The TCR was taken from a human patient who received an intestinal transplant, so some T cells may come from the graft donor. This specimen was PBMCs, taken 1070 days after transplant.

CDR3 loop: CASSVETWGDTQYF. The CDR3 region has the DNA TGTGCCAGCAGCGTAGAAACCTGGGGGGATACGCAGTATTTT. The chain carries TRBV9 and TRBJ2-3; D possibly matches TRBD1 or TRBD2 (5 bases each). The CDR3 runs to 14 residues. The V and J ends lost 0 bases and 6 bases respectively, with 11 bases between them. In germline, CDR1 is SGDLS, CDR2 YYNGEE.